The clone carrying this TCR beta chain turned up a few times. The CDR3 runs to 11 residues. With 11 bases removed from V and 0 bases from J, the gap between germline ends came to 7 bases. One entry per CDR3 protein results from TCRdb running MiXCR on the RT-PCR reads. This sample carries under 550,000 distinct CDR3 sequences, approximately 7.2% of them seen once, and the ten largest clones take roughly 13%. The data were obtained in a study of response to subunit inactivated influenza vaccine. This TCR was sampled from a man aged 50-75 years who received an inactivated influenza vaccine. V gene TRBV12-3 or TRBV12-4 combines with J gene TRBJ1-2, with D hard to call. Material: PBMCs from blood, obtained less than 30 months after vaccination. The CDR3 reads CASGANYGYTF. Written as DNA, the CDR3 is TGTGCCTCTGGAGCTAACTATGGCTACACCTTC.